This TCR beta chain originates from a study of blood T cell repertoires in COVID-19. There are 15 residues in the CDR3. V lost 5 bases and J 5 bases, leaving 16 bases between the germline ends. CDR1 is SGHKS and CDR2 is YYEKEE in the germline V gene (reference sequence). Method: immunoSEQ multiplex PCR; TCRdb's copy keeps in-frame clones and lacks some. The repertoire holds almost 80,000 clones, with approximately 82% as singletons. Sequencing was done on a sample of peripheral blood. The chain carries TRBV5-5 and TRBJ1-4, with D perhaps TRBD1 (5 bases). This receptor was taken from a woman aged 70-85 years with acute or convalescent COVID-19. CDR3 residues: CASRLGRGLNEKLFF. The CDR3 nucleotides are TGTGCCAGCAGATTAGGGCGGGGACTGAATGAAAAACTGTTTTTT.